One and the same sample provided the 26 T cell receptor beta chains below, sequenced in a study of blood T cell repertoires in COVID-19. Profiled with immunoSEQ multiplex PCR; TCRdb holds only in-frame clones, not every one. The table lists under 200,000 clones, roughly 80% of them singletons. Sequencing used PBMCs or T cells enriched from blood (not recorded which). The receptors originated from a woman aged 45 to 65 who had recovered from COVID-19.

This clone has a single count. The chain joins TRBV9 to TRBJ2-1, with 8 bases aligning to TRBD1. The CDR3 length is 15 residues. CDR1 is SGDLS and CDR2 is YYNGEE in the germline V gene. The V and J ends lost 5 bases and 9 bases, in that order; junction bases with no gene match: 13. CDR3 sequence: CASREGQGWDGEQFF. The CDR3 DNA reads TGTGCCAGCAGAGAAGGACAGGGTTGGGATGGTGAGCAGTTCTTC.

The chain carries TRBV2 and TRBJ1-2; D is perhaps TRBD1 (6 bases). CDR3 size: 14 residues. Germline V gives CDR1 SNHLY, CDR2 FYNNEI. V lost 3 bases, J lost 1 base, and 9 bases lay in between. CDR3 in DNA: TGTGCCAGCAGTGACAGGGGAAATAACTATGGCTACACCTTC. It translates to CASSDRGNNYGYTF.

V and J are TRBV6-5 and TRBJ2-3; 15 bases are a match to TRBD2. The CDR3 contains 16 residues. CDR1 is MNHEY and CDR2 is SVGAGI in the germline V gene. Trimming at V came to 2 bases and at J to 6 bases, leaving 3 bases not matched to a gene. This CDR3 reads CASSYGLAGGRDTQYF. The CDR3 coding sequence is TGTGCCAGCAGTTACGGACTAGCGGGAGGGAGGGATACGCAGTATTTT.

The CDR3 coding sequence is TGCGCCAGCAGCGAACCGGGTCAAGAGACCCAGTACTTC. This codes for CASSEPGQETQYF. The gene calls are TRBV5-1 and TRBJ2-5, with D uncertain. The CDR3 consists of 13 residues. Deletions cut 4 bases from V and 2 bases from J, with 9 bases between. Germline V CDR1 and CDR2: SGHRS, YFSETQ.

V gene TRBV6-5 combines with J gene TRBJ2-4; no clear D gene. The CDR3 is made up of 14 amino acids. Looked up from germline, CDR1 is MNHEY and CDR2 is SVGAGI. V lost 6 bases to trimming and J lost 1 base, with 10 bases between them. CDR3 sequence: CASRSGWAKNIQYF. The CDR3 DNA sequence: TGTGCCAGCAGATCCGGGTGGGCCAAAAACATTCAGTACTTC.

About this clone itself: Because the CDR3's place on the DNA is in doubt, the DNA is left out and the CDR3 is given as listed by TCRdb. CDR3 protein: CASSSSVEPQHF. V gene TRBV28 combines with J gene TRBJ1-5. Germline V CDR1 and CDR2: MDHEN, SYDVKM. The CDR3 is 12 amino acids in total, end residues counted.

A single count supports this clone. This rearrangement joins TRBV27 to TRBJ2-3; tentatively, D is TRBD2 (5 bases). Trimming took off 8 bases at V and 7 bases at J, with 16 bases between the two ends. CDR1 is MNHEY, CDR2 SMNVEV, per germline (reference sequence). This CDR3 has 13 amino acids. CDR3 sequence reads: CASSQRWGYTQYF. The CDR3 DNA is TGTGCCAGCTCCCAGCGGTGGGGTTATACGCAGTATTTT.

This sequence joins TRBV15 and TRBJ1-5, with a weak D call TRBD1 (5 bases). The CDR3 contains 15 residues. Trimming removed 1 base at V and 7 bases at J, with 14 bases between. Germline values: CDR1 LNHNV, CDR2 YYDKDF (reference sequence). CDR3 in amino acids: CATSRGGTSGQPQHF. CDR3 DNA: TGTGCCACCAGCAGAGGCGGGACGTCGGGGCAGCCCCAGCATTTT.

The rearrangement links TRBV4-3 to TRBJ2-7; 11 positions agree with TRBD1. With V trimmed by 3 bases and J by 2 bases, 9 bases remained unmatched. This CDR3 has 17 amino acids. Looked up from germline, CDR1 is LGHNA and CDR2 is YSLEER. The CDR3 DNA sequence: TGCGCCAGCAGCCACAACAGGGGGGGACAGGGGGCCTACGAGCAGTACTTC. It translates to CASSHNRGGQGAYEQYF.

V is TRBV15 and J is TRBJ2-7, with 8 bases that match TRBD2. CDR3 size: 15 residues. Trimming cost V 5 bases and J 4 bases; bases outside gene matches: 10. Germline V CDR1 and CDR2: LNHNV, YYDKDF (reference sequence). The CDR3 loop reads CATSQGSGSFYEQYF. As DNA, the CDR3 is TGTGCCACCAGCCAGGGGAGCGGGAGTTTTTACGAGCAGTACTTC. The variable domain in full, with the rest retrieved from reference TRBV15 and TRBJ2-7, is DAMVIQNPRYQVTQFGKPVTLSCSQTLNHNVMYWYQQKSSQAPKLLFHYYDKDFNNEADTPDNFQSRRPNTSFCFLDIRSPGLGDTAMYLCATSQGSGSFYEQYFGPGTRLTVT.

V is TRBV4-3 and J is TRBJ2-3; a weak D match, TRBD2 (6 bases). V dropped 3 bases and J dropped 0 bases, with 10 bases sitting between them. The CDR3 sequence is 15 residues long. The V gene's germline CDR1 is LGHNA and CDR2 YSLEER. The CDR3 is CASSQDYPSTDTQYF. In DNA form, the CDR3 reads TGCGCCAGCAGCCAGGACTATCCTAGCACAGATACGCAGTATTTT.

The V and J genes are TRBV6-2 or TRBV6-3 and TRBJ2-2, with TRBD2 matching over 9 bases. With 0 bases clipped from V and 0 bases from J, the junction kept 8 bases outside the gene matches. CDR3 length: 19 amino acids. Germline V gene lookup returns CDR1 MNHEY and CDR2 SVGEGT. The CDR3 reads CASSYSISSGNSNTGELFF. The CDR3 DNA sequence: TGTGCCAGCAGTTACTCGATATCTAGCGGGAATTCGAACACCGGGGAGCTGTTTTTT.

V usage is TRBV7-8 and J usage is TRBJ1-5; maybe TRBD1 (5 bases). V lost 8 bases and J 7 bases, leaving 9 bases between the germline ends. From germline, CDR1 is SGHVS and CDR2 FQNEAQ. The length of the CDR3 is 11 residues. In DNA, the CDR3 is TGTGCCAGCGGGGCTGGGCAGCCCCAGCATTTT. Encoded protein: CASGAGQPQHF.

Many counts were recorded for this clone. Other DNA sequences of this sample code for an identical CDR3. CDR3 region: CASSQSRGTEAFF. The CDR3 DNA sequence: TGTGCCAGCAGCCAATCTAGAGGTACTGAAGCTTTCTTT. This rearrangement joins TRBV14 to TRBJ1-1; D remains unclear. Germline CDR1 is SGHDN and CDR2 is FVKESK. The V end lost 2 bases, the J end lost 5 bases, and 9 bases lay between the germline ends. This CDR3 spans 13 amino acids.

The chain employs TRBV11-3 and TRBJ1-4; 9 nucleotides align to TRBD1. The germline V gene encodes CDR1 SGHNT and CDR2 YENEEA. There are 15 residues in the CDR3. The junction had 5 bases not matched to a gene; V was cut back by 4 bases and J by 5 bases. This chain's CDR3 is CASSSAGTGNEKLFF. DNA for the CDR3: TGTGCCAGCAGCTCCGCCGGGACAGGGAATGAAAAACTGTTTTTT.

The rearrangement joins TRBV6-5 to TRBJ2-3; D is perhaps TRBD2 (6 bases). V was shortened by 6 bases and J by 1 base, with 14 bases between the two germline ends. The CDR3 is 15 amino acids. Germline loops: CDR1 MNHEY, CDR2 SVGAGI. This CDR3 is CASRSAGTGTDTQYF. The CDR3 coding sequence is TGTGCCAGCAGGTCCGCCGGGACTGGCACAGATACGCAGTATTTT.

This chain joins TRBV4-3 and TRBJ1-1; no definite D call. The CDR3 contains 14 residues. Trimming took off 3 bases at V and 1 base at J, with 9 bases between the two ends. Germline values: CDR1 LGHNA, CDR2 YSLEER. The CDR3 is CASSQEPSNTEAFF. The CDR3 nucleotides read TGCGCCAGCAGCCAGGAGCCATCGAACACTGAAGCTTTCTTT.

A word on this clone: The sample holds other DNA sequences that translate to the same CDR3. J is TRBJ2-1 and V is TRBV7-2; unclear D gene. V was trimmed by 3 bases and J by 7 bases, leaving 4 bases between them. This CDR3 is built from 11 residues. Germline V gene sequence: CDR1 SGHTA, CDR2 FQGNSA. Written as DNA, the CDR3 is TGTGCCAGCAGCTTCAAAAATGAGCAGTTCTTC. Residues: CASSFKNEQFF.

This chain connects TRBV7-9 to TRBJ2-7; no clear D. This CDR3 spans 13 amino acids. The V gene's germline CDR1 is SEHNR and CDR2 FQNEAQ (reference sequence). Trimming removed 1 base from V and 3 bases from J, with 7 bases in between. The DNA of the CDR3 is TGTGCCAGCAGCTTAGGTGAGCTCTACGAGCAGTACTTC. It codes for CASSLGELYEQYF.

The J gene is TRBJ2-1, the V gene TRBV5-4; D is perhaps TRBD1 (5 bases). Looked up from germline, CDR1 is SGHNT and CDR2 is YYREEE (reference sequence). The CDR3 totals 17 residues. V lost 4 bases to trimming and J lost 0 bases, with 17 bases between them. CDR3: CASSARWGQSSYNEQFF. CDR3 bases: TGTGCCAGCAGCGCCCGTTGGGGCCAGAGCTCCTACAATGAGCAGTTCTTC.

The J gene is TRBJ2-2, the V gene TRBV6-4; D is possibly TRBD2 (6 bases). Germline values: CDR1 MRHNA, CDR2 SNTAGT. V shed 8 bases and J shed 5 bases, with 9 bases lying between them. The CDR3 totals 12 residues. The CDR3 sequence is CASARGTGELFF. As DNA, the CDR3 is TGTGCCAGCGCTCGGGGGACCGGGGAGCTGTTTTTT.

The J gene is TRBJ2-7, the V gene TRBV19; 12 nucleotides align to TRBD2. V trimming: 5 bases; J trimming: 6 bases; junction bases outside the gene matches: 14. The CDR3 loop spans 17 amino acids. Germline assignment: CDR1 LNHDA and CDR2 SQIVND (reference sequence). CDR3 nucleotides: TGTGCCAGTAGTCCGGGGGACTCGACTAGCGGGAGTCGCGAGCAGTACTTC. It encodes CASSPGDSTSGSREQYF. The full variable domain, completed using reference TRBV19 and TRBJ2-7, is DGGITQSPKYLFRKEGQNVTLSCEQNLNHDAMYWYRQDPGQGLRLIYYSQIVNDFQKGDIAEGYSVSREKKESFPLTVTSAQKNPTAFYLCASSPGDSTSGSREQYFGPGTRLTVT.

The gene calls are TRBV3-1 (or the pseudogene TRBV3-2) and TRBJ1-2; the match to TRBD1 covers 7 bases. Germline loops: CDR1 LGHDT, CDR2 YNNKEL (reference sequence). CDR3 length equals 15 residues. Trimming took 1 base from V and 5 from J; bases not matched to a gene: 7. CDR3 sequence reads: CASSQGRDRPYGYTF. Here the CDR3 DNA reads TGTGCCAGCAGCCAAGGCCGGGACAGACCTTATGGCTACACCTTC.

The chain couples TRBV7-8 to TRBJ1-4, with 7 bases identical to TRBD1. The germline V gene has CDR1 SGHVS and CDR2 FQNEAQ. With V trimmed by 0 bases and J by 7 bases, 2 bases remained unmatched. CDR3 size: 14 residues. The CDR3 DNA is TGTGCCAGCAGCTTAGCAGGGGGCCGTGAAAAACTGTTTTTT. Its translation: CASSLAGGREKLFF.

V gene TRBV9 combines with J gene TRBJ2-7; D unresolved. Trimming took off 0 bases at V and 1 base at J, with 8 bases between the two ends. CDR1 SGDLS and CDR2 YYNGEE come from the germline V gene. CDR3 length: 14 amino acids. The CDR3 coding sequence is TGTGCCAGCAGCGTAGTCCCAGGATCCTACGAGCAGTACTTC. It codes for CASSVVPGSYEQYF.

The chain has TRBV28 and TRBJ1-6; TRBD1 matches at 8 bases. The length of the CDR3 is 16 residues. The V gene end was trimmed by 4 bases and the J gene end by 6 bases; junction bases not matched to a gene: 8. Germline lookup yields CDR1 MDHEN and CDR2 SYDVKM. The CDR3 sequence: CASSSQQGASNSPLHF. Written as DNA, the CDR3 is TGTGCCAGCAGTTCCCAGCAGGGGGCGAGTAATTCACCCCTCCACTTT.